This TCR beta chain comes out of a study of cytomegalovirus exposure and HLA in healthy donors. This clone was detected a few times. This CDR3 region has 15 residues. In the PCR, 60 Vbeta and 13 Jbeta primers were used. The assay was immunoSEQ multiplex PCR, and TCRdb's table has in-frame clones only and misses some. The table has 85,000 to 130,000 clones, about 77% seen once. The specimen sequenced was PBMCs. The sequence was obtained from a woman between 50 and 59 years old in good health and CMV-seropositive. The chain carries TRBV21-1 and TRBJ1-3; TRBD1 is the table's D call and was not checked against the DNA. TRBV21-1 is assigned pseudogene status. As DNA, the CDR3 is TGTGCCAGCAGCAAACGGGCAGGGCCCGGAAACACCATATATTTT. Translating it yields CASSKRAGPGNTIYF.